The 5 T cell receptor beta chains given below trace back to one sample, sequenced in a study of shared clonotypes between healthy human individuals. Clones were read by immunoSEQ multiplex PCR, and TCRdb kept only the in-frame ones, dropping some. The data hold fewer than 3 million clones, with under 95% observed a single time. The sequenced sample was naive CD4+ T cells from PBMCs. Sample subset: CD45RA+ positively selected. These receptors originate from a man between 18 and 29 years old in good health. Some clones in this sample may be carry-over from other donors' samples.

The J gene is TRBJ2-1, the V gene TRBV28, with 9 bases aligning to TRBD2. J was trimmed by 4 bases and V by 5 bases; bases with no gene match: 24. Germline V gene lookup returns CDR1 MDHEN and CDR2 SYDVKM. The CDR3 is 21 residues long. Here the CDR3 reads CASSPGLAREGPMVIYNEQFF. DNA for the CDR3: TGTGCCAGCAGTCCGGGGTTGGCGCGGGAGGGCCCGATGGTAATTTACAATGAGCAGTTCTTC.

V and J are TRBV30 and TRBJ2-5; 8 bases agree with TRBD1. Germline V lookup: CDR1 GTSNPN, CDR2 SVGIG (reference sequence). Trimming removed 3 bases from V and 4 bases from J; junction bases left unmatched: 10. The CDR3 contains 15 residues. CDR3 nucleotides: TGTGCCTGGAGAGGGCGGGGACAGGTCTCAGAGACCCAGTACTTC. Amino acids: CAWRGRGQVSETQYF.

The chain recombines TRBV18 with TRBJ1-5; 8 positions agree with TRBD1. V gave up 8 bases and J gave up 0 bases; unmatched junction bases: 12. The CDR3 runs 17 residues. Germline values: CDR1 KGHSH, CDR2 LQKENI. DNA of the CDR3: TGTGCCAGCCCTACCGGACAGGGTCATTATAGCAATCAGCCCCAGCATTTT. Protein sequence: CASPTGQGHYSNQPQHF.

Regarding this clone: The sample contains more than one DNA sequence encoding this CDR3. The chain is built from TRBV10-3 and TRBJ2-3, with D tentatively TRBD1 (6 bases). From germline, CDR1 is ENHRY and CDR2 SYGVKD. This CDR3 spans 15 amino acids. V lost 0 bases, J lost 0 bases, and 7 bases lay in between. In DNA form, the CDR3 reads TGTGCCATCAGTGAGTCCCAGGGGAGCACAGATACGCAGTATTTT. This sequence encodes CAISESQGSTDTQYF.

The J gene is TRBJ2-7, the V gene TRBV5-1; tentative D call: TRBD2 (5 bases). This CDR3 has 14 amino acids. V lost 0 bases and J lost 5, with 12 bases in between. The germline V gene has CDR1 SGHRS and CDR2 YFSETQ. The CDR3 sequence is CASSLGGLGNEQYF. CDR3 sequence (DNA): TGCGCCAGCAGCTTGGGAGGGCTCGGGAACGAGCAGTACTTC.